This T cell receptor beta chain was retrieved from a study of blood T cell repertoires in COVID-19. The V end lost 0 bases, the J end lost 2 bases, and 7 bases lay between the germline ends. The length of the CDR3 is 14 residues. Germline V CDR1 and CDR2: SGDLS, YYNGEE. Measured with immunoSEQ multiplex PCR; TCRdb has only the in-frame clones, and not every one. The sample shows a few hundred thousand clones, about four fifths of them seen only once. What was sequenced was PBMCs or T cells enriched from blood (not recorded which). The sequence was collected from a man in his forties who had been exposed to COVID-19. The chain combines TRBV9 with TRBJ2-3; no firm D call. This chain's CDR3 is CASSVEQPTDTQYF. The CDR3 DNA sequence: TGTGCCAGCAGCGTAGAGCAACCCACAGATACGCAGTATTTT.